One sample yielded the 32 T cell receptor beta chains listed below, sequenced in a study of blood T cell repertoires in COVID-19. Measured with immunoSEQ multiplex PCR; TCRdb has only the in-frame clones, and not every one. The sample shows about 80,000 clones, 90% of them seen only once. Specimen: peripheral blood. These TCRs come from a woman older than 75 with active or convalescent COVID-19.

The rearrangement uses TRBV27 and TRBJ1-3; 8 nucleotides match TRBD1. CDR1 and CDR2 from the germline V gene are MNHEY and SMNVEV (reference sequence). The CDR3 loop spans 14 amino acids. Losses at the gene ends were 6 bases for V and 1 base for J; bases not matched to a gene: 2. CDR3 protein: CASRRQGSGNTIYF. Written as DNA, the CDR3 is TGTGCCAGCAGGCGACAGGGGTCTGGAAACACCATATATTTT.

The sample holds one count of this clone. The chain is built from TRBV6-5 and TRBJ2-5; no firm D call. The CDR3 contains 14 residues. The germline V and J ends were trimmed by 6 bases and 2 bases, with 13 bases remaining between them. Germline lookup yields CDR1 MNHEY and CDR2 SVGAGI. CDR3 nucleotides: TGTGCCAGCAGACCGACGGTCAGGCAAGAGACCCAGTACTTC. Translated: CASRPTVRQETQYF.

The rearrangement uses TRBV18 and TRBJ2-2, with 8 bases matching TRBD2. This CDR3 is 20 amino acids long. CDR1 KGHSH and CDR2 LQKENI come from the germline V gene. V lost 2 bases to trimming and J lost 5 bases; unmatched junction nucleotides: 19. The CDR3, as DNA: TGTGCCAGCTCACCATATCTGAGTAGCGGGATTGACGGGGCTACCGGGGAGCTGTTTTTT. Encoded protein: CASSPYLSSGIDGATGELFF.

The rearrangement joins TRBV2 to TRBJ2-7; a weak D match, TRBD2 (5 bases). There are 14 residues in the CDR3. Germline V CDR1 and CDR2: SNHLY, FYNNEI. The CDR3 DNA is TGTGCAGGCCGTTTAGGAGAGGGTTCCTACGAGCAGTACTTC. Encoded protein: CAGRLGEGSYEQYF. Based on the CDR3 plus reference TRBV2 and TRBJ2-7, the full variable domain is EPEVTQTPSHQVTQMGQEVILRCVPISNHLYFYWYRQILGQKVEFLVSFYNNEISEKSEIFDDQFSVERPDGSNFTLKIRSTKLEDSAMYFCAGRLGEGSYEQYFGPGTRLTVT.

V is TRBV5-1 and J is TRBJ2-7; 9 bases map to TRBD2. J was trimmed by 0 bases and V by 0 bases; bases with no gene match: 4. Germline CDR1 is SGHRS and CDR2 is YFSETQ. The CDR3 is 16 residues long. CDR3 in DNA: TGCGCCAGCAGCTTGGGACTAGCGGCCTACTCCTACGAGCAGTACTTC. It yields the protein CASSLGLAAYSYEQYF. Using reference TRBV5-1 and TRBJ2-7 for the parts outside the CDR3, the full variable domain is KAGVTQTPRYLIKTRGQQVTLSCSPISGHRSVSWYQQTPGQGLQFLFEYFSETQRNKGNFPGRFSGRQFSNSRSEMNVSTLELGDSALYLCASSLGLAAYSYEQYFGPGTRLTVT.

This clone was counted a few times. The gene calls are TRBV7-3 and TRBJ1-1, with unresolved D. The CDR3 extends over 13 amino acids. Per the germline V gene, CDR1 is SGHTA and CDR2 is FQGTGA. Trimming stripped 5 bases from V and 3 bases from J, with 10 bases between. Written as DNA, the CDR3 is TGTGCCAGCAGCAGCAGACAAGACACTGAAGCTTTCTTT. Encoded protein: CASSSRQDTEAFF.

The V call is TRBV19, the J call TRBJ2-1, with 8 bases lining up with TRBD2. The J segment lost 9 bases and the V segment lost 10 bases, leaving 17 bases of the junction unmatched. This CDR3 is 15 amino acids long. The germline V gene encodes CDR1 LNHDA and CDR2 SQIVND (reference sequence). CDR3 in amino acids: CATRAGTRAVGEQFF. Here the CDR3 DNA reads TGTGCCACCAGAGCCGGGACTAGGGCTGTTGGTGAGCAGTTCTTC.

The chain links TRBV28 to TRBJ1-4; perhaps TRBD1 as D (5 bases). The CDR3 runs 13 residues. Germline V gene sequence: CDR1 MDHEN, CDR2 SYDVKM. The ends were cut back, 7 bases at V and 8 bases at J, with 14 bases in the middle. The CDR3 loop is CASTRAASEKLFF. The CDR3, as DNA: TGTGCCAGCACCAGGGCGGCCTCCGAAAAACTGTTTTTT.

The gene calls are TRBV2 and TRBJ1-1, with D unresolved. V lost 7 bases and J 4 bases, leaving 10 bases between the germline ends. Germline V gene lookup returns CDR1 SNHLY and CDR2 FYNNEI. CDR3 length: 12 amino acids. The CDR3 nucleotides are TGTGCCAGCATGTACAGTGGCACTGAAGCTTTCTTT. Its protein product is CASMYSGTEAFF.

This clone showed up just a few times. The chain recombines TRBV2 with TRBJ2-1; D not resolved. Germline loops: CDR1 SNHLY, CDR2 FYNNEI. The CDR3 covers 13 residues. The V and J ends lost 4 bases and 6 bases respectively, with 10 bases between them. The CDR3 region is CASSVDLTNEQFF. CDR3 nucleotide sequence: TGTGCCAGCAGTGTTGACTTAACCAATGAGCAGTTCTTC.

V and J are TRBV28 and TRBJ1-5; no definite D call. Trimming removed 6 bases at V and 0 bases at J, with 12 bases between. The CDR3 is 15 amino acids. In germline, CDR1 is MDHEN, CDR2 SYDVKM. CDR3 protein: CASSRPGNSNQPQHF. CDR3 nucleotide sequence: TGTGCCAGCAGCCGCCCGGGGAATAGCAATCAGCCCCAGCATTTT.

The J gene is TRBJ2-7, the V gene TRBV7-9, with TRBD2 matching over 9 bases. J was trimmed by 4 bases and V by 3 bases; bases with no gene match: 4. This CDR3 contains 14 residues. Germline V gene data show CDR1 as SEHNR and CDR2 as FQNEAQ (reference sequence). CDR3 nucleotide sequence: TGTGCCAGCAGCTTTGCGGGAGGGCCTTACGAGCAGTACTTC. Translation: CASSFAGGPYEQYF.

The rearrangement uses TRBV19 and TRBJ1-5; TRBD1 might be the D (5 bases). Per the germline V gene, CDR1 is LNHDA and CDR2 is SQIVND (reference sequence). This CDR3 region has 15 residues. The V and J ends lost 5 bases and 2 bases respectively, with 13 bases between them. The DNA of the CDR3 is TGTGCCAGTAGTGACTCGGGGGGGGGCAATCAGCCCCAGCATTTT. Translating gives CASSDSGGGNQPQHF. The full variable domain, rest sourced from reference TRBV19 and TRBJ1-5, is DGGITQSPKYLFRKEGQNVTLSCEQNLNHDAMYWYRQDPGQGLRLIYYSQIVNDFQKGDIAEGYSVSREKKESFPLTVTSAQKNPTAFYLCASSDSGGGNQPQHFGDGTRLSIL.

This clone showed up just a few times. J is TRBJ1-3 and V is TRBV28; no reliable D call. The germline gives CDR1 MDHEN, CDR2 SYDVKM. Trimming removed 8 bases from V and 4 bases from J, with 9 bases in between. CDR3 length equals 12 residues. The DNA of the CDR3 is TGTGCCAGCTCAACCCAGGGAAACACCATATATTTT. This gives the protein CASSTQGNTIYF.

The CDR3 bases are TGTGCCAGCAGCCTCCAGACAGGGGCTAACTATGGCTACACCTTC. This codes for CASSLQTGANYGYTF. The J gene is TRBJ1-2, the V gene TRBV13; TRBD1 aligns across 8 bases. The germline V gene has CDR1 PRHDT and CDR2 FYEKMQ (reference sequence). The ends lost 5 bases at V and 0 bases at J; junction bases unmatched: 5. This CDR3 contains 15 residues.

The chain employs TRBV18 and TRBJ1-1; tentatively, D is TRBD1 (5 bases). CDR3 length: 12 amino acids. Germline lookup yields CDR1 KGHSH and CDR2 LQKENI. V dropped 6 bases and J dropped 11 bases, with 16 bases sitting between them. The CDR3 region has the DNA TGTGCCAGCTCGGGGGAGGGGCGAAGGGCTTTCTTT. Translating gives CASSGEGRRAFF.

V usage is TRBV10-3 and J usage is TRBJ2-3; 12 positions match TRBD2. V lost 5 bases, J lost 6 bases, and 6 bases stayed unmatched. The CDR3 consists of 15 residues. Germline CDR1 is ENHRY and CDR2 is SYGVKD. DNA of the CDR3: TGTGCCATCAGTTCTAGCGGGAGGGAGGGGGATACGCAGTATTTT. It codes for CAISSSGREGDTQYF.

CDR3 loop: CASSYQNRQGTHQPQHF. As DNA, the CDR3 is TGTGCCAGCAGTTACCAAAATCGACAGGGGACACATCAGCCCCAGCATTTT. The rearrangement uses TRBV6-2 or TRBV6-3 and TRBJ1-5; 8 bases map to TRBD1. This CDR3 contains 17 residues. CDR1 MNHEY and CDR2 SVGEGT come from the germline V gene. V was pared by 2 bases and J by 5 bases, with 11 bases of the junction left unmatched.

V usage is TRBV7-9 and J usage is TRBJ2-4; 8 bases fit TRBD2. The CDR3 spans 17 residues. Germline V gene lookup returns CDR1 SEHNR and CDR2 FQNEAQ (reference sequence). After removal of 5 bases from V and 4 bases from J, the junction contained 13 bases not matched to a gene. CDR3 loop: CASSPRLTLAGKNIQYF. DNA for the CDR3: TGTGCCAGCAGCCCACGATTGACGTTAGCGGGAAAAAACATTCAGTACTTC. The full variable domain, with the rest looked up from reference TRBV7-9 and TRBJ2-4, is DTGVSQNPRHKITKRGQNVTFRCDPISEHNRLYWYRQTLGQGPEFLTYFQNEAQLEKSRLLSDRFSAERPKGSFSTLEIQRTEQGDSAMYLCASSPRLTLAGKNIQYFGAGTRLSVL.

V usage is TRBV11-3 and J usage is TRBJ2-5, with 10 bases fitting TRBD2. The V segment lost 5 bases and the J segment 2 bases; nucleotides outside the gene matches: 5. The V gene's germline CDR1 is SGHNT and CDR2 YENEEA. The CDR3 runs 15 residues. CDR3 sequence (DNA): TGTGCCAGCAGCGCCGGGACTAGCGTTCAAGAGACCCAGTACTTC. Translated, it gives CASSAGTSVQETQYF.

This clone was seen only once. The V gene is TRBV18, the J gene TRBJ1-2, with a weak D call TRBD1 (5 bases). Trimming took 5 bases from V and 3 from J, leaving 10 bases between them. The CDR3 length is 13 residues. Germline CDR1 is KGHSH and CDR2 is LQKENI. The CDR3: CASSATEYYGYTF. The CDR3 region has the DNA TGTGCCAGCTCAGCGACAGAATACTATGGCTACACCTTC.

The V and J genes are TRBV27 and TRBJ1-6; D not resolved. V gave up 6 bases and J gave up 3 bases, with 18 bases separating them. CDR3 length: 17 residues. Germline V CDR1 and CDR2: MNHEY, SMNVEV (reference sequence). The CDR3 reads CASSLGGQEYYNSPLHF. The CDR3 region has the DNA TGTGCCAGCAGCTTGGGAGGGCAGGAGTACTATAATTCACCCCTCCACTTT.

This clone turned up a few times. The rearrangement joins TRBV2 to TRBJ1-6; D remains unclear. Trimming cost V 4 bases and J 13 bases, with 23 bases left between them. The CDR3 totals 16 residues. The V gene's germline CDR1 is SNHLY and CDR2 FYNNEI. CDR3 DNA: TGTGCCAGCAGTGCAGAAGGAGGGAACACGGTATCCCCCCTCCACTTT. Its protein is CASSAEGGNTVSPLHF.

J is TRBJ1-1 and V is TRBV18; D is unresolved. V was shortened by 3 bases and J by 2 bases, with 13 bases between the two germline ends. Germline V lookup: CDR1 KGHSH, CDR2 LQKENI. The CDR3 is 15 residues long. The CDR3 reads CASSPIQTKNTEAFF. The CDR3 DNA sequence: TGTGCCAGCTCACCTATTCAGACAAAAAACACTGAAGCTTTCTTT.

The V call is TRBV25-1, the J call TRBJ1-6; 9 bases line up with TRBD1. CDR1 is MGHDK, CDR2 SYGVNS, per germline. Trimming at V came to 5 bases and at J to 7 bases, leaving 3 bases not matched to a gene. The CDR3 is made up of 14 amino acids. The chain's CDR3 is CASSFGTGNSPLHF. The CDR3 region has the DNA TGTGCCAGCAGTTTCGGGACAGGGAATTCACCCCTCCACTTT.

The J gene is TRBJ1-3, the V gene TRBV28, with 8 bases fitting TRBD1. From germline, CDR1 is MDHEN and CDR2 SYDVKM. This CDR3 comprises 16 residues. After removal of 1 base from V and 0 bases from J, the junction contained 2 bases not matched to a gene. CDR3 protein: CASSLSGQVSGNTIYF. CDR3 nucleotides: TGTGCCAGCAGTTTATCGGGACAGGTCTCTGGAAACACCATATATTTT.

The CDR3 sequence: CASSARGGGVGDTQYF. The CDR3 DNA is TGCGCCAGCAGCGCCCGGGGCGGGGGCGTTGGGGATACGCAGTATTTT. The J gene is TRBJ2-3, the V gene TRBV5-1; D perhaps matches TRBD2 (7 bases). The CDR3 spans 16 residues. V lost 4 bases to trimming and J lost 6 bases, with 21 bases between them. Germline loops: CDR1 SGHRS, CDR2 YFSETQ.

The chain employs TRBV7-6 and TRBJ1-4; TRBD1 agrees at 10 bases. Trimming cost V 5 bases and J 0 bases; bases outside gene matches: 9. Germline assignment: CDR1 SGHVS and CDR2 FNYEAQ. The CDR3 loop spans 18 amino acids. The chain's CDR3 is CASSLRTGGSATNEKLFF. As DNA, the CDR3 is TGTGCCAGCAGCCTCAGGACAGGGGGAAGCGCAACTAATGAAAAACTGTTTTTT.

This clone was observed a single time. V is TRBV28 and J is TRBJ1-1; 7 positions agree with TRBD1. Trimming cost V 6 bases and J 0 bases; bases outside gene matches: 4. This CDR3 spans 14 amino acids. Germline CDR1 is MDHEN and CDR2 is SYDVKM. The DNA of the CDR3 is TGTGCCAGCAGGCCGGGACAGTTGAACACTGAAGCTTTCTTT. This codes for CASRPGQLNTEAFF.

This chain uses TRBV5-1 with TRBJ2-2; D gene unclear. The V gene's germline CDR1 is SGHRS and CDR2 YFSETQ. V was pared by 0 bases and J by 6 bases, with 9 bases between. CDR3 size: 14 residues. The CDR3 spells CASSLGDFSGELFF. The CDR3 coding sequence is TGCGCCAGCAGCTTGGGCGATTTCTCCGGGGAGCTGTTTTTT.

This clone was detected once. The V gene is TRBV27, the J gene TRBJ1-6; D is undetermined. This CDR3 has 16 residues. Germline CDR1 MNHEY, CDR2 SMNVEV (reference sequence). V gave up 6 bases and J gave up 0 bases, with 12 bases separating them. CDR3 DNA sequence: TGTGCCAGCAGATCCGATCTGAGCTCCTATAATTCACCCCTCCACTTT. The encoded protein is CASRSDLSSYNSPLHF.

This rearrangement joins TRBV5-8 to TRBJ1-2, with TRBD1 matching 9 bases. V gave up 4 bases and J gave up 2 bases; unmatched junction bases: 3. The CDR3 covers 14 residues. Germline V gene data show CDR1 as SGHTS and CDR2 as YDEGEE. DNA of the CDR3: TGTGCCAGCAGCCCCGGACAGGGGAACTATGGCTACACCTTC. Residues: CASSPGQGNYGYTF.